Listed here are 22 T cell receptor beta chains from one sample, sequenced in a study of blood T cell repertoires in COVID-19. Sequencing used immunoSEQ multiplex PCR; TCRdb keeps in-frame clones, though not all of them. The sample has a few hundred thousand clones; around 87% are singletons. What was sequenced was PBMCs or T cells enriched from blood (not recorded which). The origin of the receptors is a man between 40 and 49 years old in a cohort exposed to, infected with or recovered from COVID-19 (not recorded which).

The V and J genes are TRBV27 and TRBJ1-2; 7 bases are shared with TRBD1. The CDR3 loop spans 13 amino acids. The germline gives CDR1 MNHEY, CDR2 SMNVEV (reference sequence). Trimming took 5 bases from V and 9 from J; bases not matched to a gene: 9. The CDR3 region is CASSPTGPRSYTF. The CDR3 DNA reads as TGTGCCAGCAGTCCGACAGGGCCTAGGAGCTACACCTTC.

J is TRBJ1-2 and V is TRBV28; 7 bases align to TRBD1. Germline CDR1 reads MDHEN; CDR2 reads SYDVKM. This CDR3 spans 13 amino acids. V shed 3 bases and J 5 bases; nucleotides not matched to a gene: 3. In DNA, the CDR3 is TGTGCCAGCAGTTTTCTCAGGGGGTATGGCTACACCTTC. Translating it yields CASSFLRGYGYTF.

This chain connects TRBV7-2 to TRBJ1-5; D not resolved. The CDR3 length is 14 residues. Germline V lookup: CDR1 SGHTA, CDR2 FQGNSA. V dropped 2 bases and J dropped 4 bases, with 9 bases sitting between them. The CDR3 spells CASSLINGNQPQHF. CDR3 in DNA: TGTGCCAGCAGCTTAATCAACGGGAATCAGCCCCAGCATTTT.

V usage is TRBV10-3 and J usage is TRBJ1-2; 7 bases match TRBD1. This CDR3 has 14 residues. Trimming removed 6 bases from V and 5 bases from J; junction bases left unmatched: 9. Germline CDR1 is ENHRY and CDR2 is SYGVKD. In DNA form, the CDR3 reads TGTGCCATCAGCGACAGGGAAGGGGTTTATGGCTACACCTTC. Translating it yields CAISDREGVYGYTF.

The rearrangement uses TRBV5-4 and TRBJ1-2; perhaps TRBD1 as D (6 bases). V lost 2 bases and J lost 0, with 11 bases in between. This CDR3 has 15 amino acids. The germline V gene encodes CDR1 SGHNT and CDR2 YYREEE (reference sequence). The CDR3 DNA reads TGTGCCAGCAGCTTTGGGGGGGCCCCTAACTATGGCTACACCTTC. Its translation: CASSFGGAPNYGYTF.

The rearrangement uses TRBV6-2 or TRBV6-3 and TRBJ1-2; 10 positions match TRBD1. V trimming: 5 bases; J trimming: 4 bases; junction bases outside the gene matches: 7. CDR1 MNHEY and CDR2 SVGEGT come from the germline V gene. This CDR3 contains 15 residues. CDR3 coding DNA: TGTGCCAGCAGTCCCAGGGACAGGGGTAGCTATGGCTACACCTTC. This translates into CASSPRDRGSYGYTF.

This chain links TRBV10-1 with TRBJ2-7, with D possibly being TRBD1 (6 bases). There are 15 residues in the CDR3. The germline V and J ends were trimmed by 1 base and 4 bases, with 14 bases remaining between them. CDR1 and CDR2 from the germline V gene are WNHNN and SYGVQD (reference sequence). DNA for the CDR3: TGCGCCAGCAGTGAGTGGACCGGGACACAGTACGAGCAGTACTTC. It yields the protein CASSEWTGTQYEQYF.

The chain couples TRBV6-5 to TRBJ1-1; D is unresolved. Germline CDR1 MNHEY, CDR2 SVGAGI. V lost 2 bases and J lost 1, with 5 bases in between. This CDR3 has 13 amino acids. CDR3 sequence reads: CASSYAWNTEAFF. DNA for the CDR3: TGTGCCAGCAGTTACGCGTGGAACACTGAAGCTTTCTTT.

This clone was recorded once. V is TRBV27 and J is TRBJ2-2, with TRBD1 identical over 9 bases. CDR1 MNHEY and CDR2 SMNVEV come from the germline V gene (reference sequence). This CDR3 contains 13 residues. The ends lost 8 bases at V and 4 bases at J; junction bases unmatched: 2. The CDR3 sequence: CASGTGITGELFF. CDR3 coding DNA: TGTGCCAGCGGGACAGGGATCACCGGGGAGCTGTTTTTT.

This chain joins TRBV30 and TRBJ2-3; D gene unclear. Germline CDR1 and CDR2: GTSNPN and SVGIG (reference sequence). V lost 0 bases and J lost 2, with 9 bases in between. The CDR3 consists of 14 residues. The CDR3 is CAWSVQVLTDTQYF. In nucleotides, the CDR3 is TGTGCCTGGAGTGTGCAGGTTCTCACAGATACGCAGTATTTT.

The chain has TRBV28 and TRBJ1-5; 10 bases agree with TRBD1. With V trimmed by 6 bases and J by 2 bases, 10 bases remained unmatched. Germline loops: CDR1 MDHEN, CDR2 SYDVKM. The CDR3 is made up of 17 amino acids. The CDR3 DNA reads as TGTGCCAGCAGGTCCCGACAGGGGGCTGGGCGCAATCAGCCCCAGCATTTT. Encoded protein: CASRSRQGAGRNQPQHF.

The chain couples TRBV2 to TRBJ2-2; weak D call: TRBD1 (5 bases). Trimming removed 4 bases at V and 1 base at J, with 7 bases between. The germline gives CDR1 SNHLY, CDR2 FYNNEI. This CDR3 region has 14 residues. CDR3 nucleotides: TGTGCCAGCAGTGTGGACATGAACACCGGGGAGCTGTTTTTT. Its translation: CASSVDMNTGELFF.

The chain recombines TRBV6-5 with TRBJ1-2, with a tentative D call TRBD1 (6 bases). Deletions cut 6 bases from V and 0 bases from J, with 14 bases between. This CDR3 region has 15 residues. Germline CDR1 and CDR2: MNHEY and SVGAGI. CDR3 coding DNA: TGTGCCAGCAGACCGAGGACAGATTCTAACTATGGCTACACCTTC. Its protein is CASRPRTDSNYGYTF.

J is TRBJ1-5 and V is TRBV6-5; TRBD1 agrees at 8 bases. Germline V lookup: CDR1 MNHEY, CDR2 SVGAGI. The CDR3 has 14 residues. V gave up 6 bases and J gave up 7 bases; unmatched junction bases: 8. This chain's CDR3 is CASSLGQGGQPQHF. CDR3 nucleotide sequence: TGTGCCAGCAGCCTAGGACAGGGCGGGCAGCCCCAGCATTTT.

The gene calls are TRBV27 and TRBJ1-2, with D perhaps matching TRBD1 (6 bases). Trimming stripped 3 bases from V and 0 bases from J, with 11 bases between. Per germline, CDR1 MNHEY and CDR2 SMNVEV (reference sequence). This CDR3 is 15 amino acids long. The CDR3 here is CASSFSDRSNYGYTF. As DNA, the CDR3 is TGTGCCAGCAGTTTTAGCGACAGGTCTAACTATGGCTACACCTTC.

This chain connects TRBV6-1 to TRBJ2-1; no firm D call. V was trimmed by 2 bases and J by 1 base, leaving 12 bases between them. The CDR3 covers 16 residues. CDR1 is MNHNS, CDR2 SASEGT, per germline. In DNA, the CDR3 is TGTGCCAGCAGTGAATCAGCAGGTATTTCCTACAATGAGCAGTTCTTC. Translated: CASSESAGISYNEQFF.

The V and J genes are TRBV27 and TRBJ2-1; 12 nucleotides match TRBD2. CDR3 length equals 16 residues. J gave up 9 bases and V 2 bases, and 8 bases lay outside the gene matches. Per germline, CDR1 MNHEY and CDR2 SMNVEV (reference sequence). The CDR3 loop reads CASSLTTSGRRGEQFF. The CDR3 DNA reads TGTGCCAGCAGTTTAACTACTAGCGGGAGGAGGGGTGAGCAGTTCTTC.

This clone was recorded many times. V usage is TRBV19 and J usage is TRBJ2-1; 8 positions agree with TRBD1. The junction had 6 bases not matched to a gene; V was cut back by 3 bases and J by 8 bases. The CDR3 runs to 14 residues. The germline V gene has CDR1 LNHDA and CDR2 SQIVND (reference sequence). This CDR3 is CASSIGQGSDEQFF. The CDR3 DNA is TGTGCCAGTAGTATCGGACAGGGTAGTGATGAGCAGTTCTTC.

CDR3 in DNA: TGTGCCAGCAGCTTTGACAGGGTCGATTCACCCCTCCACTTT. Its translation: CASSFDRVDSPLHF. The chain links TRBV5-4 to TRBJ1-6, with 7 bases identical to TRBD1. V gave up 2 bases and J gave up 8 bases; unmatched junction bases: 4. The germline V gene encodes CDR1 SGHNT and CDR2 YYREEE (reference sequence). This CDR3 contains 14 residues.

The chain has TRBV28 and TRBJ1-4; D might be TRBD1 (5 bases). This CDR3 comprises 15 residues. Germline V gene data show CDR1 as MDHEN and CDR2 as SYDVKM. Deletions cut 1 base from V and 1 base from J, with 7 bases between. CDR3 coding DNA: TGTGCCAGCAGTTTATCAGGGAAAACTAATGAAAAACTGTTTTTT. This codes for CASSLSGKTNEKLFF.

The rearrangement uses TRBV6-5 and TRBJ2-5, with 9 bases fitting TRBD1. Trimming removed 6 bases from V and 5 bases from J; junction bases left unmatched: 4. Per the germline V gene, CDR1 is MNHEY and CDR2 is SVGAGI. The CDR3 loop spans 13 amino acids. CDR3 sequence: CASRQGARETQYF. CDR3 in DNA: TGTGCCAGCAGACAGGGGGCTAGGGAGACCCAGTACTTC.

V and J are TRBV2 and TRBJ1-4; 9 bases match TRBD1. From germline, CDR1 is SNHLY and CDR2 FYNNEI. The trim removed 6 bases at V and 7 bases at J, leaving 9 bases unmatched. This CDR3 is built from 15 residues. CDR3 in DNA: TGTGCCAGCAGCGACGGGGGACAGGGCTTTGAAAAACTGTTTTTT. This translates into CASSDGGQGFEKLFF.